This T cell receptor beta chain is drawn from a study of radiotherapy plus CTLA-4 blockade in lung cancer. Study results and caveats: Response was reportedly best predicted by early blood T cell clone dynamics, with interferon-beta. TCR clones originating in tumors grew in number in blood after radiotherapy plus ipilimumab.

TCRdb's copy holds only in-frame clones and misses some; the assay was immunoSEQ multiplex PCR. The data hold 70,000 to 90,000 clones, with under 80% observed a single time. This CDR3 is 15 amino acids long. CDR1 and CDR2 (germline): MNHEY, SVGAGI. Trimming removed 0 bases from V and 2 bases from J, with 11 bases in between. This clone was observed a few times. What it binds is unknown. The study treated chemo-refractory metastatic non-small-cell lung cancer patients with focal radiation plus ipilimumab CTLA-4 blockade. The TCR originated in a human donor with non-small cell lung cancer whose response to radiotherapy plus ipilimumab could not be evaluated. Some clones in this sample may be carry-over from other donors' samples. The sample was peripheral blood, taken from a patient treated with radiotherapy plus ipilimumab. J is TRBJ2-7 and V is TRBV6-5; perhaps TRBD1 as D (5 bases). The CDR3 DNA reads TGTGCCAGCAGTTACTCGGCAACAGGTGCCTACGAGCAGTACTTC. Encoded protein: CASSYSATGAYEQYF.